Reported below is one TCR beta chain. Sequenced by immunoSEQ multiplex PCR; TCRdb stores in-frame clones only, minus some. Counted here are fewer than 40,000 clones, about 94% occurring once; the ten biggest clones make up 2.9%. The CDR3 runs to 14 residues. Germline V gene sequence: CDR1 MNHEY, CDR2 SVGAGI. The junction had 5 bases not matched to a gene; V was cut back by 6 bases and J by 4 bases. These data originate in a study of circulating and synovial CD4+ cells in juvenile arthritis. V usage is TRBV6-5 and J usage is TRBJ1-2; 10 bases match TRBD1. Input material: CD4+ T cells from blood. The TCR comes from a human donor with juvenile idiopathic arthritis. CDR3 sequence (DNA): TGTGCCAGCAGGAATGGGGACAGGGGCTATGGCTACACCTTC. It is translated as CASRNGDRGYGYTF.